This TCR beta chain stems from a study of control samples from healthy donors and cancer patients. Assay: immunoSEQ multiplex PCR; the TCRdb copy retains only in-frame clones and omits some. The repertoire holds 150,000 to 200,000 clones, with 80% to 95% as singletons. The sequence was obtained from a woman in her forties in good health. Material: blood.

Written as DNA, the CDR3 is TGTGCCAGCAGCCTTTCTGATTGGGGCTACACCTTC. This sequence encodes CASSLSDWGYTF. This chain links TRBV5-4 with TRBJ1-2; D unclear. CDR3 length equals 12 residues. Germline loops: CDR1 SGHNT, CDR2 YYREEE (reference sequence). V lost 4 bases, J lost 8 bases, and 12 bases lay in between. Drawing the rest from reference TRBV5-4 and TRBJ1-2, the complete variable domain is ETGVTQSPTHLIKTRGQQVTLRCSSQSGHNTVSWYQQALGQGPQFIFQYYREEENGRGNFPPRFSGLQFPNYSSELNVNALELDDSALYLCASSLSDWGYTFGSGTRLTVV.